This T cell receptor beta chain stems from a study of cytomegalovirus exposure and HLA in healthy donors. The wider study: Some 91 million unique TCRs from HLA-typed donors were held in an early release of data.

Study findings and constraints: In a later analysis, CMV-associated beta chains were mostly HLA-associated, it appeared. It was assumed in the presence/absence analyses that sequencing depth was roughly uniform across donors. In vitro confirmation showed three CMV-associated chains to be CMV antigen specific.

About this clone: No antigen is known for it.

The germline CDR1 and CDR2 sequences are MDHEN and SYDVKM. The V gene lost 5 bases and the J gene lost 4 bases, with 11 bases spanning the gap. The CDR3 runs to 14 residues. Use of 60 Vbeta and 13 Jbeta primers characterized the PCR. This table comes from immunoSEQ multiplex PCR, and its TCRdb copy is limited to in-frame clones, with some not included. The table shows about 120,000 clones, with around 78% occurring only once. This clonotype was obtained from a woman aged 25 to 39 in good health and CMV-seropositive. The J gene is TRBJ1-4, the V gene TRBV28; D might be TRBD1 (5 bases). The sequenced sample consisted of PBMCs. CDR3 in amino acids: CASSPRQLNEKLFF. The CDR3 coding sequence is TGTGCCAGCAGTCCCCGACAGCTTAATGAAAAACTGTTTTTT. The full variable domain, with the rest looked up from reference TRBV28 and TRBJ1-4, is DVKVTQSSRYLVKRTGEKVFLECVQDMDHENMFWYRQDPGLGLRLIYFSYDVKMKEKGDIPEGYSVSREKKERFSLILESASTNQTSMYLCASSPRQLNEKLFFGSGTQLSVL.